These 26 T cell receptor beta chains originate from one sample sequenced in a study of cytomegalovirus exposure and HLA in healthy donors. The PCR made use of 60 Vbeta and 13 Jbeta primers. The data were produced by immunoSEQ multiplex PCR, yet TCRdb's version contains in-frame clones alone and is incomplete. The sample comprises around 110,000 clones, 81% of which are singletons, and 3.9% rests with the top ten. Sequenced input: PBMCs. Receptors originate from a young woman in good health and CMV-seronegative.

The chain links TRBV5-1 to TRBJ2-2; TRBD2 might be the D (6 bases). This CDR3 comprises 18 residues. Germline CDR1 is SGHRS and CDR2 is YFSETQ. V was trimmed by 3 bases and J by 0 bases, leaving 18 bases between them. The CDR3 DNA sequence: TGCGCCAGCAGCTCCGGGGGAAGGCTTACATCGAACACCGGGGAGCTGTTTTTT. This translates into CASSSGGRLTSNTGELFF. The full variable domain, its missing parts supplied by reference TRBV5-1 and TRBJ2-2, is KAGVTQTPRYLIKTRGQQVTLSCSPISGHRSVSWYQQTPGQGLQFLFEYFSETQRNKGNFPGRFSGRQFSNSRSEMNVSTLELGDSALYLCASSSGGRLTSNTGELFFGEGSRLTVL.

V usage is TRBV5-1 and J usage is TRBJ2-7, with 11 bases matching TRBD2. Per the germline V gene, CDR1 is SGHRS and CDR2 is YFSETQ. Trimming took 4 bases from V and 0 from J; bases not matched to a gene: 9. CDR3 length: 17 amino acids. CDR3 region: CASSRTLLAGDSYEQYF. The CDR3 region has the DNA TGCGCCAGCAGCAGGACCCTACTAGCGGGAGACTCCTACGAGCAGTACTTC.

The chain employs TRBV4-2 and TRBJ1-1, with 9 bases matching TRBD1. Germline loops: CDR1 LGHNA, CDR2 YNFKEQ. The ends lost 4 bases at V and 3 bases at J; junction bases unmatched: 6. This CDR3 region has 15 residues. The CDR3 bases are TGTGCCAGCAGCCCCGGGACAGGGAAGGACACTGAAGCTTTCTTT. Protein sequence: CASSPGTGKDTEAFF.

The rearrangement joins TRBV7-8 to TRBJ2-5; a possible D gene is TRBD1 (5 bases). Trimming cost V 5 bases and J 2 bases, with 9 bases left between them. Germline V lookup: CDR1 SGHVS, CDR2 FQNEAQ. CDR3 size: 13 residues. In DNA form, the CDR3 reads TGTGCCAGCAGCCTGCAGGGTCAAGAGACCCAGTACTTC. Translation: CASSLQGQETQYF. Full variable domain (outside the CDR3, taken from reference TRBV7-8 and TRBJ2-5): GAGVSQSPRYKVAKRGQDVALRCDPISGHVSLFWYQQALGQGPEFLTYFQNEAQLDKSGLPSDRFFAERPEGSVSTLKIQRTQQEDSAVYLCASSLQGQETQYFGPGTRLLVL.

The chain links TRBV28 to TRBJ1-3; possibly TRBD1 for D (5 bases). The CDR3 totals 16 residues. The V and J ends lost 0 bases and 2 bases respectively, with 11 bases between them. The germline CDR1 and CDR2 sequences are MDHEN and SYDVKM. The CDR3 DNA reads TGTGCCAGCAGTTTATGGCAGGGCTTCGCTGGAAACACCATATATTTT. It yields the protein CASSLWQGFAGNTIYF.

The chain employs TRBV6-1 and TRBJ2-2; possibly TRBD2 for D (5 bases). CDR3 length equals 12 residues. Trimming stripped 10 bases from V and 6 bases from J, with 12 bases between. The V gene's germline CDR1 is MNHNS and CDR2 SASEGT. CDR3 region: CAIGGLAGELFF. CDR3 in DNA: TGTGCCATCGGAGGACTGGCCGGGGAGCTGTTTTTT.

The chain's CDR3 is CASLQRESTDTQYF. CDR3 bases: TGTGCCAGCTTGCAGCGGGAGAGCACAGATACGCAGTATTTT. V gene TRBV6-1 combines with J gene TRBJ2-3; 8 nucleotides align to TRBD2. The CDR3 consists of 14 residues. V lost 8 bases and J lost 0; bases outside the gene matches: 4. The germline V gene encodes CDR1 MNHNS and CDR2 SASEGT.

The chain links TRBV5-6 to TRBJ1-2, with a tentative D call TRBD1 (5 bases). This CDR3 has 13 amino acids. Trimming pared 4 bases from V and 8 bases from J, leaving 15 bases between. CDR1 and CDR2 (germline): SGHDT, YYEEEE. In nucleotides, the CDR3 is TGTGCCAGCAGCGTGACAAGGGGTATAGGCTACACCTTC. Residues: CASSVTRGIGYTF.

The CDR3 region is CASSKTGTGYEQFF. The CDR3 DNA sequence: TGTGCCAGCAGCAAAACCGGGACAGGTTATGAGCAGTTCTTC. The J gene is TRBJ2-1, the V gene TRBV21-1; the D call in the table, TRBD1, was not verified against the DNA. TRBV21-1 is reported as a pseudogene. The CDR3 sequence is 14 residues long.

The chain employs TRBV28 and TRBJ2-3; 8 positions match TRBD1. This CDR3 comprises 16 residues. V was pared by 6 bases and J by 5 bases, with 13 bases of the junction left unmatched. Germline V lookup: CDR1 MDHEN, CDR2 SYDVKM. The CDR3 DNA sequence: TGTGCCAGCAGGGTATTCTCCAGGGGGCGCGTAGATACGCAGTATTTT. Translated: CASRVFSRGRVDTQYF.

The chain couples TRBV27 to TRBJ2-7; 8 bases are shared with TRBD2. The CDR3 consists of 13 residues. Germline CDR1 MNHEY, CDR2 SMNVEV (reference sequence). V was clipped by 1 base and J by 6 bases; unmatched bases: 2. The CDR3 protein is CASSLFRGGEQYF. In nucleotides, the CDR3 is TGTGCCAGCAGTTTATTCCGGGGGGGCGAGCAGTACTTC.

This clone came up a few times. The chain combines TRBV18 with TRBJ1-1; 12 nucleotides line up with TRBD1. The CDR3 has 15 residues. J gave up 1 base and V 6 bases, and 3 bases lay outside the gene matches. Germline values: CDR1 KGHSH, CDR2 LQKENI. DNA of the CDR3: TGTGCCAGCTCCTCGGGACAGGGGGCGAACACTGAAGCTTTCTTT. As protein: CASSSGQGANTEAFF. Together with reference TRBV18 and TRBJ1-1, the CDR3 gives the full variable domain: NAGVMQNPRHLVRRRGQEARLRCSPMKGHSHVYWYRQLPEEGLKFMVYLQKENIIDESGMPKERFSAEFPKEGPSILRIQQVVRGDSAAYFCASSSGQGANTEAFFGQGTRLTVV.

V usage is TRBV7-9 and J usage is TRBJ2-3; D possibly corresponds to TRBD2 (6 bases). CDR1 and CDR2 (germline): SEHNR, FQNEAQ (reference sequence). The CDR3 has 15 residues. V lost 0 bases, J lost 4 bases, and 11 bases lay in between. The CDR3 region is CASSLASGTADTQYF. The DNA of the CDR3 is TGTGCCAGCAGCTTAGCTAGCGGCACGGCAGATACGCAGTATTTT.

V is TRBV14 and J is TRBJ1-1; D is unresolved. Trimming removed 4 bases at V and 5 bases at J, with 5 bases between. Per the germline V gene, CDR1 is SGHDN and CDR2 is FVKESK. This CDR3 comprises 11 residues. The CDR3 bases are TGTGCCAGCAGCCCCGGGACTGAAGCTTTCTTT. Protein sequence: CASSPGTEAFF.

CDR3 sequence reads: CASSDSEGANEQFF. For the CDR3, the DNA is TGTGCCAGCAGTGACTCAGAGGGAGCCAATGAGCAGTTCTTC. V gene TRBV6-4 combines with J gene TRBJ2-1; the D gene is possibly TRBD2 (5 bases). V was cut by 0 bases and J by 6 bases, with 9 bases left in between. The CDR3 length is 14 residues. Germline lookup yields CDR1 MRHNA and CDR2 SNTAGT.

The V gene is TRBV6-1, the J gene TRBJ2-3; tentatively, D is TRBD1 (6 bases). Germline assignment: CDR1 MNHNS and CDR2 SASEGT. The V end lost 6 bases, the J end lost 2 bases, and 12 bases lay between the germline ends. CDR3 length equals 14 residues. The CDR3: CASSGQLTTDTQYF. CDR3 sequence (DNA): TGTGCCAGCAGCGGACAGTTAACCACAGATACGCAGTATTTT.

CDR3 sequence reads: CASTRPGNNYEQYF. The CDR3 DNA reads TGTGCCAGCACCCGACCGGGTAATAATTACGAGCAGTACTTC. The V call is TRBV25-1, the J call TRBJ2-7, with no clear D. The germline CDR1 and CDR2 sequences are MGHDK and SYGVNS. The ends were cut back, 7 bases at V and 4 bases at J, with 17 bases in the middle. The CDR3 is made up of 14 amino acids.

This chain links TRBV5-1 with TRBJ2-3, with TRBD2 matching over 8 bases. The ends lost 4 bases at V and 4 bases at J; junction bases unmatched: 8. Germline V CDR1 and CDR2: SGHRS, YFSETQ. This CDR3 is built from 15 residues. The CDR3 protein is CASSLMGTSADTQYF. CDR3 nucleotide sequence: TGCGCCAGCAGCCTGATGGGGACTAGTGCAGATACGCAGTATTTT.

The chain recombines TRBV5-1 with TRBJ2-3; tentatively, D is TRBD1 (6 bases). CDR3 length: 16 residues. Germline CDR1 reads SGHRS; CDR2 reads YFSETQ. The germline V and J ends were trimmed by 7 bases and 1 base, with 19 bases remaining between them. CDR3 sequence reads: CASGLAGDTRTDTQYF. The DNA of the CDR3 is TGCGCCAGCGGCCTTGCTGGGGACACGCGCACAGATACGCAGTATTTT.

CDR3 region: CASTPGTRLNTEAFF. CDR3 nucleotides: TGTGCCAGCACTCCCGGGACAAGATTGAACACTGAAGCTTTCTTT. The chain combines TRBV27 with TRBJ1-1, with D tentatively TRBD1 (6 bases). The length of the CDR3 is 15 residues. From germline, CDR1 is MNHEY and CDR2 SMNVEV (reference sequence). V lost 7 bases to trimming and J lost 0 bases, with 15 bases between them.

CDR3: CASSQRGGGSYEQYF. CDR3 DNA: TGTGCCAGCAGCCAACGGGGAGGAGGCTCCTACGAGCAGTACTTC. The chain combines TRBV13 with TRBJ2-5; TRBD2 is a possible D gene (6 bases). The DNA end is a closer match to TRBJ2-7, so the J assignment may be wrong. Germline CDR1 PRHDT, CDR2 FYEKMQ (reference sequence). This CDR3 is 15 amino acids long.

The V call is TRBV10-3, the J call TRBJ1-5, with D unclear. V dropped 3 bases and J dropped 4 bases, with 7 bases sitting between them. CDR3 length equals 13 residues. Germline V lookup: CDR1 ENHRY, CDR2 SYGVKD. CDR3 region: CAISESSNQPQHF. The DNA for the CDR3 is TGTGCCATCAGTGAATCGTCGAATCAGCCCCAGCATTTT.

The chain recombines TRBV27 with TRBJ2-1; perhaps TRBD2 as D (6 bases). CDR1 is MNHEY and CDR2 is SMNVEV in the germline V gene (reference sequence). The V end was cut by 6 bases, the J end by 2 bases, with 8 bases between. The CDR3 contains 13 residues. In nucleotides, the CDR3 is TGTGCCAGCAGAGCGGGTCCCTACAATGAGCAGTTCTTC. Encoded protein: CASRAGPYNEQFF.

This chain joins TRBV7-9 and TRBJ2-2, with 7 bases matching TRBD2. Trimming took 1 base from V and 10 from J; bases not matched to a gene: 6. The CDR3 extends over 14 amino acids. Per the germline V gene, CDR1 is SEHNR and CDR2 is FQNEAQ (reference sequence). CDR3 nucleotide sequence: TGTGCCAGCAGCTTAGGTGGGAGGGCCGTGGAGCTGTTTTTT. Protein sequence: CASSLGGRAVELFF.

The gene calls are TRBV5-4 and TRBJ2-7; the match to TRBD2 covers 8 bases. V trimming: 4 bases; J trimming: 0 bases; junction bases outside the gene matches: 9. This CDR3 comprises 16 residues. The germline V gene has CDR1 SGHNT and CDR2 YYREEE (reference sequence). The CDR3 sequence: CASSPTAGEGSYEQYF. CDR3 bases: TGTGCCAGCAGCCCCACAGCGGGAGAGGGCTCCTACGAGCAGTACTTC.

A single count supports this clone. CDR3 residues: CASSLGTSGRINEQFF. CDR3 DNA: TGTGCCAGCAGTTTAGGGACTAGCGGGAGGATAAATGAGCAGTTCTTC. This chain uses TRBV27 with TRBJ2-1, with TRBD2 matching over 15 bases. CDR3 length: 16 residues. The ends lost 2 bases at V and 7 bases at J; junction bases unmatched: 3. The germline V gene encodes CDR1 MNHEY and CDR2 SMNVEV (reference sequence).